These T cell receptor beta chains were read from a single sample in a study of post-analysis software for immune sequencing data. TCRdb itself ran the PCR reads through MiXCR, one entry per CDR3 protein. Among a few hundred thousand distinct CDR3 sequences listed, approximately 38% were seen once. Material for sequencing was blood. The receptors stem from a girl aged 10 to 17 with multiple sclerosis. CDR3s leave out the opening cysteine and the closing phenylalanine or tryptophan. Size is omitted from some rows. Given values are once, few, many or a class for expanded clones.

size | V | CDR3
- | TRBV7-2 | ASSLVRGAGNEQF
few | TRBV4-1 | ASSQYPRTTGTADDSPLH
- | TRBV7-3 | VSSPGQGGSPLH
many | TRBV4-2 | ASSPDRTNYGYT
few | TRBV7-9 | ASSLVLGDTEAF
few | TRBV2 | ASSGDRLATDTQY
many | TRBV11-2 | ASSLDAESYNEQF
few | TRBV20-1 | SASGLAGDSSTDTQY
- | TRBV3-1 | ASSTLAGVHEQY
few | TRBV11-2 | ASTRTGTGDYEQY
many | TRBV7-2 | ASSPGTSGQETQY
- | TRBV2 | ASSENGQGRDTQY
once | TRBV28 | ASSFGTTLGEQY
- | TRBV6-1 | ASREVRDRGQWY
few | TRBV7-9 | ASSLAQGHGQPQH
few | TRBV7-8 | ASSLGGTGESQY
few | TRBV7-9 | ASSLGRRLHDGYT
- | TRBV6-5 | ASSSKTGNTEAF
- | TRBV7-2 | ASSLYAGTAGANVLT
many | TRBV5-1 | ASSLTSGGADTQY
- | TRBV7-9 | ASSSGRGATEAF
- | TRBV25-1 | ASSEFRPGQALF
many | TRBV6-6 | ASRQLDEQY
few | TRBV10-3 | AISEGGGSFSYNEQF
- | TRBV20-1 | SARQGADTQY
- | TRBV12-5 | ASGLPPRAATEAF
few | TRBV4-3 | ASSRTGQTGELF
- | TRBV5-1 | ANIGAEQETQY
few | TRBV7-2 | ASSFFVGQTLTDTQY
- | TRBV11-2 | ASGPYPGLAGITDTQY
- | TRBV5-1 | ASSSGQREETQY
few | TRBV12-3/TRBV12-4 | ASSLIGQGTYEQY
- | TRBV25-1 | ASRRVDTQY
- | TRBV4-3 | ASSQDTSRSEQF
- | TRBV29-1 | SVRTGNDEKLF
- | TRBV5-1 | ASSLDVQGQETQY
- | TRBV4-3 | ASSQELVADTQY
- | TRBV4-2 | ASSPISWTGPTNEKLF
few | TRBV12-3/TRBV12-4 | ASSLVSGPNNEQF
- | TRBV20-1 | SARSLGQGKRQPQH
- | TRBV4-1 | AGSQIMSRRTGTHTEAF
- | TRBV7-9 | ASSLVGAREPLH
- | TRBV5-1 | ASSSVTGQPNTEAF
many | TRBV9 | ASSALAGTYNEQF
- | TRBV12-3/TRBV12-4 | ASTRTGDRKAEAF
- | TRBV3-1 | ASSPLGLAPDTQY
few | TRBV5-1 | ASSARQGGLNEQF
- | TRBV7-2 | ASSLGGEGGNGYT
- | TRBV29-1 | SVASVVAETQY
- | TRBV20-1 | SARGTGKRTDTQY
- | TRBV5-1 | ASRLSGTENNEQF
- | TRBV4-1 | ASSHLDRGKETQY
few | TRBV27 | ASSLGWSWVDNEQF
- | TRBV4-2 | ASSQDTGRGAGDTEAF
- | TRBV24-1 | ATETGNEQF
few | TRBV28 | ASTIAGADIQY
- | TRBV12-3/TRBV12-4 | ASSSSFSGSDEQY
- | TRBV15 | ATSRGSTDTQY